Listed below are T cell receptor beta chains from one sample, sequenced in a study of technical replicates of blood from several donors. The method was immunoSEQ multiplex PCR; TCRdb's version includes in-frame clones alone and lacks a portion of them. This sample yields 65,000 to 85,000 clones, of which 93% are seen a single time; about 0.37% belongs to the top ten. The sequencing sample was made of T cells isolated from PBMCs. The receptors were gathered from a human donor in good health. Both conserved end residues are part of each CDR3. D genes are given only for firm matches. Expanded clones get a size class; other rows say once, few or many, or leave the size out.

>.|TRBV11-3|TRBJ2-3|TRBD2
CASKGLAGVLPDTQYF
TGTGCCAGCAAGGGACTAGCGGGAGTGTTGCCAGATACGCAGTATTTT
>once|TRBV28|TRBJ2-5|TRBD1
CASSQPTGTGETQYF
TGTGCCAGCAGCCAACCAACAGGGACAGGGGAGACCCAGTACTTC
>once|TRBV27|TRBJ2-7|.
CASSFGQGIYEQYF
TGTGCCAGCAGTTTTGGGCAGGGAATTTACGAGCAGTACTTC
>.|TRBV7-2|TRBJ1-1|.
CASSLASSVKAFF
TGTGCCAGCAGCTTAGCGTCTTCAGTTAAGGCTTTCTTT
>once|TRBV28|TRBJ1-4|TRBD1
CASWTGRNEKLFF
TGTGCCAGTTGGACAGGGCGGAATGAAAAACTGTTTTTT
>few|TRBV4-3|TRBJ2-5|TRBD2
CASSHGLAGGETQYF
TGCGCCAGCAGCCACGGACTAGCGGGAGGGGAGACCCAGTACTTC
>.|TRBV5-1|TRBJ2-3|TRBD2
CASSFWAGGSTDTQYF
TGCGCCAGCAGCTTCTGGGCGGGAGGAAGCACAGATACGCAGTATTTT
>.|TRBV5-4|TRBJ1-2|.
CASSLNYGYTF
TGTGCCAGCAGCCTCAACTATGGCTACACCTTC
>.|TRBV27|TRBJ1-1|.
CASSVGSGNTEAFF
TGTGCCAGCAGTGTAGGATCGGGGAACACTGAAGCTTTCTTT
>few|TRBV28|TRBJ1-4|TRBD1
CASKTGQDEKLFF
TGTGCCAGTAAGACAGGGCAAGATGAAAAACTGTTTTTT
>.|TRBV10-3|TRBJ1-1|TRBD1
CAIRDRDRTEAFF
TGTGCCATCAGGGACAGGGATAGGACTGAAGCTTTCTTT
>.|TRBV6-5|TRBJ2-7|TRBD1
CASSGGTGVEQYF
TGTGCCAGCAGTGGCGGGACAGGGGTCGAGCAGTACTTC
>.|TRBV10-3|TRBJ1-2|TRBD1
CAISEGGNYGYTF
TGTGCCATCAGTGAAGGGGGCAACTATGGCTACACCTTC
>.|TRBV5-6|TRBJ2-7|.
CASSRAGQGPYEQYF
TGTGCCAGCAGCCGTGCCGGCCAGGGCCCCTACGAGCAGTACTTC
>.|TRBV6-5|TRBJ2-2|.
CASSFVESAGELFF
TGTGCCAGCAGTTTCGTCGAAAGCGCCGGGGAGCTGTTTTTT
>few|TRBV12-5|TRBJ1-2|.
CASGLEGGDGYTF
TGTGCTAGTGGTTTGGAAGGAGGAGATGGCTACACCTTC
>.|TRBV28|TRBJ2-7|TRBD1
CASRSGQGLYEQYF
TGTGCCAGCAGATCCGGACAGGGTCTCTACGAGCAGTACTTC
>.|TRBV4-1|TRBJ2-1|.
CASSQGTVPYNEQFF
TGCGCCAGCAGCCAAGGTACAGTCCCCTACAATGAGCAGTTCTTC
>.|TRBV4-1|TRBJ1-5|TRBD1
CASSQMDREDQPQHF
TGCGCCAGCAGCCAGATGGACAGGGAAGATCAGCCCCAGCATTTT
>few|TRBV7-2|TRBJ2-1|.
CASSLMYGSDEQFF
TGTGCCAGCAGCTTAATGTACGGTTCCGATGAGCAGTTCTTC
>.|TRBV7-2|TRBJ1-5|.
CASSVRGQPQHF
TGTGCCAGCAGCGTACGGGGGCAGCCCCAGCATTTT
>.|TRBV19|TRBJ2-7|TRBD2
CASSTAGLAGASSYEQYF
TGTGCCAGTAGTACCGCGGGACTAGCGGGAGCTAGCTCCTACGAGCAGTACTTC
>.|TRBV27|TRBJ1-5|.
CASSSRGNQPQHF
TGTGCCAGCAGTTCCCGGGGTAATCAGCCCCAGCATTTT
>.|TRBV2|TRBJ2-1|.
CASYSSYNEQFF
TGTGCCAGTTATAGCTCCTACAATGAGCAGTTCTTC
>.|TRBV30|TRBJ1-2|TRBD1
CAWSVSGGYGYTF
TGTGCCTGGAGTGTTTCAGGGGGCTATGGCTACACCTTC
>.|TRBV27|TRBJ1-1|.
CASSSYREAFF
TGTGCCAGCAGTAGTTACAGGGAAGCTTTCTTT
>.|TRBV7-3|TRBJ1-1|TRBD1
CASSPDRGTNTEAFF
TGTGCCAGCAGCCCGGACAGGGGTACGAACACTGAAGCTTTCTTT
>.|TRBV5-6|TRBJ2-7|.
CASSLPPGTYEQYF
TGTGCCAGCAGCTTGCCCCCAGGCACCTACGAGCAGTACTTC
>.|TRBV27|TRBJ1-5|.
CASSFTPYSNQPQHF
TGTGCCAGCAGTTTTACGCCCTATAGCAATCAGCCCCAGCATTTT
>.|TRBV25-1|TRBJ2-2|.
CATAGGIYTGELFF
TGTGCCACCGCCGGAGGGATCTACACCGGGGAGCTGTTTTTT
>once|TRBV28|TRBJ2-5|.
CASIPGVQETQYF
TGTGCCAGCATTCCAGGGGTTCAAGAGACCCAGTACTTC
>.|TRBV30|TRBJ1-2|TRBD1
CAWRTRGTGNGYTF
TGTGCCTGGAGAACTCGCGGGACAGGGAATGGCTACACCTTC